Presented here are 29 T cell receptor beta chains from one specimen sequenced in a study of CXCR3 chemokines and chemotherapy response in bladder cancer (dated by TCRdb to about 2022). To prepare the library, PCR was applied. Sequencer: Illumina HiSeq 2500. TCRdb redid the processing of the public reads, applying fastp at Q25 and MiXCR, and retained in-frame beta chains. Each CDR3 protein gets just one entry, which takes the most common genes and DNA from the rows behind it. This sample has several thousand distinct CDR3 sequences in its table, and around 12% of those were observed once. The top ten constitute more than 15% of the sample. This sample was obtained from a patient whose treatment included neoadjuvant chemotherapy. Every receptor here comes from a human donor with bladder cancer that responded to neoadjuvant chemotherapy.

This clonotype has at least ten counts. V usage is TRBV10-3 and J usage is TRBJ1-6, with D hard to call. The germline V gene has CDR1 ENHRY and CDR2 SYGVKD. With 3 bases removed from V and 7 bases from J, the gap between germline ends came to 10 bases. This CDR3 contains 14 residues. CDR3 sequence reads: CAISEGIGNSPLHF. CDR3 coding DNA: TGTGCCATCAGTGAAGGGATAGGAAATTCACCCCTCCACTTT.

This clonotype was seen only once. The rearrangement links TRBV29-1 to TRBJ1-1; 7 nucleotides align to TRBD1. Germline V gene lookup returns CDR1 SQVTM and CDR2 ANQGSEA. Trimming cost V 4 bases and J 11 bases; bases outside gene matches: 7. This CDR3 has 11 amino acids. The chain's CDR3 is CSVAQGGTAFF. The CDR3 bases are TGCAGCGTTGCCCAGGGGGGGACTGCTTTCTTT.

In its sample, this clonotype is medium-sized (0.01 to 0.1%). J is TRBJ1-1 and V is TRBV18; no clear D gene. CDR3 length: 12 residues. Trimming cost V 2 bases and J 2 bases, with 3 bases left between them. CDR1 KGHSH and CDR2 LQKENI come from the germline V gene. In DNA, the CDR3 is TGTGCCAGCTCACCAAGAAACACTGAAGCTTTCTTT. It specifies CASSPRNTEAFF.

This clonotype appeared many times. V usage is TRBV18 and J usage is TRBJ1-2, with D tentatively TRBD1 (6 bases). V was clipped by 0 bases and J by 4 bases, with 12 bases between them. Per the germline V gene, CDR1 is KGHSH and CDR2 is LQKENI. The CDR3 is 15 residues long. In nucleotides, the CDR3 is TGTGCCAGCTCACCACCGACCCAGGGGCCCTATGGCTACACCTTC. It encodes CASSPPTQGPYGYTF.

This clonotype was found many times. The chain recombines TRBV29-1 with TRBJ1-2; D call uncertain. Germline V CDR1 and CDR2: SQVTM, ANQGSEA. The CDR3 totals 12 residues. Trimming cost V 4 bases and J 0 bases, with 6 bases left between them. As DNA, the CDR3 is TGCAGCGTTGGCGAGTCTAACTATGGCTACACCTTC. It codes for CSVGESNYGYTF. Full variable domain (remainder filled in from reference TRBV29-1 and TRBJ1-2): SAVISQKPSRDICQRGTSLTIQCQVDSQVTMMFWYRQQPGQSLTLIATANQGSEATYESGFVIDKFPISRPNLTFSTLTVSNMSPEDSSIYLCSVGESNYGYTFGSGTRLTVV.

This clonotype was picked up many times. The chain links TRBV20-1 to TRBJ2-1; the match to TRBD2 covers 16 bases. CDR1 DFQATT and CDR2 SNEGSKA come from the germline V gene (reference sequence). The CDR3 spans 16 residues. Trimming cost V 4 bases and J 7 bases; bases outside gene matches: 7. In nucleotides, the CDR3 is TGCAGTGCTACCCCGGGACTAGCGGGGGGGCGAAATGAGCAGTTCTTC. Amino acid sequence: CSATPGLAGGRNEQFF.

This clonotype was seen only a few times. The chain employs TRBV5-6 and TRBJ1-2; D not resolved. This CDR3 is built from 13 residues. The germline V gene encodes CDR1 SGHDT and CDR2 YYEEEE. Trimming pared 2 bases from V and 3 bases from J, leaving 8 bases between. CDR3: CASSLTEYYGYTF. Written as DNA, the CDR3 is TGTGCCAGCAGCTTAACAGAGTACTATGGCTACACCTTC.

This sequence joins TRBV20-1 and TRBJ1-1; possibly TRBD1 for D (6 bases). Trimming took off 0 bases at V and 5 bases at J, with 13 bases between the two ends. Germline lookup yields CDR1 DFQATT and CDR2 SNEGSKA (reference sequence). CDR3 length equals 14 residues. The CDR3 region has the DNA TGCAGTGCTAGAGATGGGAGGGGGGGGACTGAAGCTTTCTTT. Encoded protein: CSARDGRGGTEAFF.

This clonotype was counted many times. J is TRBJ2-1 and V is TRBV6-5; 8 bases fit TRBD2. Germline trimming cut 2 bases from V and 4 bases from J; bases unmatched to any gene: 16. Per germline, CDR1 MNHEY and CDR2 SVGAGI. The CDR3 totals 19 residues. The CDR3 region is CASSYGSPGGLASYNEQFF. CDR3 nucleotide sequence: TGTGCCAGCAGTTACGGGTCCCCTGGCGGACTAGCTTCTTACAATGAGCAGTTCTTC.

This chain joins TRBV7-9 and TRBJ2-6, with D uncertain. V gave up 4 bases and J gave up 0 bases, with 19 bases separating them. The CDR3 length is 19 residues. Germline CDR1 and CDR2: SEHNR and FQNEAQ (reference sequence). The CDR3 reads CASSSKTAWVSSGANVLTF. The CDR3 nucleotides read TGTGCCAGCAGCTCTAAAACCGCGTGGGTGAGCTCTGGGGCCAACGTCCTGACTTTC.

The J gene is TRBJ1-3, the V gene TRBV6-5; weak D call: TRBD1 (5 bases). Trimming stripped 8 bases from V and 0 bases from J, with 14 bases between. This CDR3 is built from 15 residues. Germline loops: CDR1 MNHEY, CDR2 SVGAGI. CDR3 sequence: CASLSLGLSGNTIYF. Here the CDR3 DNA reads TGTGCCAGCTTGTCCTTGGGACTCTCTGGAAACACCATATATTTT.

This clonotype was observed many times. This chain joins TRBV30 and TRBJ1-1; no definite D call. V dropped 3 bases and J dropped 11 bases, with 13 bases sitting between them. The CDR3 runs to 11 residues. The germline V gene encodes CDR1 GTSNPN and CDR2 SVGIG (reference sequence). The CDR3 DNA is TGTGCCTGGAGGCCGTCCGGGAAGGCTTTCTTT. It is translated as CAWRPSGKAFF.

This clonotype was observed a handful of times. The chain is built from TRBV12-3 or TRBV12-4 and TRBJ2-3; the match to TRBD1 covers 7 bases. V shed 2 bases and J 10 bases; nucleotides not matched to a gene: 3. The length of the CDR3 is 12 residues. CDR3 sequence reads: CASSLTQGSQYF. Written as DNA, the CDR3 is TGTGCCAGCAGTTTAACACAGGGGTCGCAGTATTTT.

A word on this clonotype: Germline and junction disagree at one end, which may indicate a read error. V usage is TRBV6-6 and J usage is TRBJ1-5; a possible D gene is TRBD1 (6 bases). The CDR3 totals 14 residues. Germline V lookup: CDR1 MNHNY, CDR2 SVGAGI (reference sequence). In DNA, the CDR3 is TGTGCCAGCAGTCCAAGGACAGTCAATCAGACCCAGCATTTT. Its protein is CASSPRTVNQTQHF.

In this sample, this clonotype turned up many times. V and J are TRBV30 and TRBJ1-2; 8 bases agree with TRBD1. Per the germline V gene, CDR1 is GTSNPN and CDR2 is SVGIG (reference sequence). Trimming at V came to 6 bases and at J to 4 bases, leaving 10 bases not matched to a gene. The CDR3 covers 14 residues. For the CDR3, the DNA is TGTGCCTGCTTAACAGGGGGTCTAGGCTATGGCTACACCTTC. Translating gives CACLTGGLGYGYTF. Variable domain in full (rest from reference TRBV30 and TRBJ1-2): SQTIHQWPATLVQPVGSPLSLECTVEGTSNPNLYWYRQAAGRGLQLLFYSVGIGQISSEVPQNLSASRPQDRQFILSSKKLLLSDSGFYLCACLTGGLGYGYTFGSGTRLTVV.

This clonotype was recorded many times. The rearrangement joins TRBV19 to TRBJ1-2; the D gene is possibly TRBD1 (5 bases). Germline CDR1 is LNHDA and CDR2 is SQIVND (reference sequence). The V end lost 2 bases, the J end lost 0 bases, and 10 bases lay between the germline ends. The CDR3 spans 15 residues. CDR3 bases: TGTGCCAGTAGTATATTGTCGACAGCTAACTATGGCTACACCTTC. This codes for CASSILSTANYGYTF.

Relative to its sample, this clonotype is medium-sized. The gene calls are TRBV19 and TRBJ2-1; D assignment may be TRBD1 or TRBD2 (5 bases each). The CDR3 has 16 residues. CDR1 and CDR2 (germline): LNHDA, SQIVND (reference sequence). V lost 5 bases to trimming and J lost 0 bases, with 14 bases between them. CDR3 sequence (DNA): TGTGCCAGTAGTCCTCCGGGGACCTTCTCCTACAATGAGCAGTTCTTC. Protein: CASSPPGTFSYNEQFF.

This clonotype was seen ten or more times. The chain joins TRBV7-9 to TRBJ2-1; the match to TRBD1 covers 8 bases. V was clipped by 2 bases and J by 4 bases; unmatched bases: 10. This CDR3 is 17 amino acids long. From germline, CDR1 is SEHNR and CDR2 FQNEAQ (reference sequence). The CDR3 coding sequence is TGTGCCAGCAGCTTACTCCAGTCGGGACAGGCTTACAATGAGCAGTTCTTC. Protein: CASSLLQSGQAYNEQFF.

This clonotype was seen repeatedly, ten times or more. The V call is TRBV6-1, the J call TRBJ2-1; the D gene is possibly TRBD1 (6 bases). The CDR3 is 14 amino acids. Germline CDR1 MNHNS, CDR2 SASEGT. Trimming pared 5 bases from V and 3 bases from J, leaving 11 bases between. The DNA for the CDR3 is TGTGCCAGCAGTAGTCAGGGGAGCTACAATGAGCAGTTCTTC. Its protein product is CASSSQGSYNEQFF.

At least ten counts were recorded for this clonotype. This chain connects TRBV11-2 to TRBJ2-1; D gene uncertain. Trimming took off 1 base at V and 13 bases at J, with 14 bases between the two ends. Germline V lookup: CDR1 SGHAT, CDR2 FQNNGV. CDR3 length: 13 amino acids. Here the CDR3 reads CASSLGRPDPQFF. The CDR3 DNA is TGTGCCAGCAGCTTAGGAAGGCCGGACCCTCAGTTCTTC.

This clonotype ranks as medium-sized. The V call is TRBV6-1, the J call TRBJ2-1, with 13 nucleotides matching TRBD2. The CDR3 sequence is 15 residues long. Germline V gene data show CDR1 as MNHNS and CDR2 as SASEGT. V lost 5 bases to trimming and J lost 9 bases; unmatched junction nucleotides: 7. CDR3 in DNA: TGTGCCAGCAGTCTTACTAGCGGGGGGGCGGTTGAGCAGTTCTTC. Translated: CASSLTSGGAVEQFF.

The chain joins TRBV6-5 to TRBJ1-2; D unresolved. Germline V CDR1 and CDR2: MNHEY, SVGAGI. CDR3 length: 13 amino acids. V was trimmed by 5 bases and J by 4 bases, leaving 11 bases between them. The chain's CDR3 is CASSRTWGYGYTF. The CDR3 DNA follows: TGTGCCAGCAGTCGAACGTGGGGCTATGGCTACACCTTC.

The count of this clonotype is one. Since a much larger clone is just one base distant, this may be a read error. The chain is built from TRBV12-3 or TRBV12-4 and TRBJ1-2; D gene ambiguous. Trimming took 8 bases from V and 4 from J, leaving 14 bases between them. The CDR3 is made up of 13 amino acids. The CDR3 region is CASRTVGSYGYTF. For the CDR3, the DNA is TGTGCCAGCCGTACGGTGGGAAGCTATGGCTACACCTTC.

In its sample, this clonotype ranks as medium-sized. The genes are TRBV29-1 and TRBJ1-3; no definite D call. V shed 6 bases and J shed 0 bases, with 9 bases lying between them. CDR3 size: 13 residues. Germline assignment: CDR1 SQVTM and CDR2 ANQGSEA. This CDR3 is CSVQTASGNTIYF. The CDR3 DNA is TGCAGCGTGCAAACAGCCTCTGGAAACACCATATATTTT.

Of note for this clonotype: One end of the junction fails to match germline, which may point to a read error. This chain connects TRBV24-1 to TRBJ2-2; 9 positions agree with TRBD1. Per the germline V gene, CDR1 is KGHDR and CDR2 is SFDVKD. The CDR3 covers 14 residues. The CDR3 here is CATSVTGGTGVLVF. The CDR3 coding sequence is TGTGCCACCAGTGTCACAGGGGGCACCGGGGTGCTGGTTTTT.

This clonotype was detected ten times or more. V is TRBV7-9 and J is TRBJ2-5; a weak D match, TRBD1 (5 bases). Trimming pared 0 bases from V and 5 bases from J, leaving 10 bases between. The CDR3 sequence is 14 residues long. Looked up from germline, CDR1 is SEHNR and CDR2 is FQNEAQ (reference sequence). Here the CDR3 DNA reads TGTGCCAGCAGCTTAGCGCAGGGCTTTGAGACCCAGTACTTC. It codes for CASSLAQGFETQYF. The variable domain in full, with the rest retrieved from reference TRBV7-9 and TRBJ2-5, is DTGVSQNPRHKITKRGQNVTFRCDPISEHNRLYWYRQTLGQGPEFLTYFQNEAQLEKSRLLSDRFSAERPKGSFSTLEIQRTEQGDSAMYLCASSLAQGFETQYFGPGTRLLVL.

In its sample, this clonotype ranks as medium-sized (0.01 to 0.1%). CDR3 in DNA: TGTGCCAGTAGCCACAGGGTGGATAGGCCCCAGCATTTT. Its translation: CASSHRVDRPQHF. This chain links TRBV19 with TRBJ1-5; tentatively, D is TRBD1 (6 bases). In germline, CDR1 is LNHDA, CDR2 SQIVND (reference sequence). CDR3 length equals 13 residues. Trimming removed 6 bases from V and 9 bases from J, with 15 bases in between.

In its sample, this clonotype is medium-sized. The genes are TRBV19 and TRBJ1-1, with no clear D. The germline V gene encodes CDR1 LNHDA and CDR2 SQIVND (reference sequence). Trimming took 1 base from V and 3 from J, leaving 6 bases between them. The CDR3 is made up of 13 amino acids. The CDR3 nucleotides read TGTGCCAGTAGTATAGGGACCCACACTGAAGCTTTCTTT. Amino acids: CASSIGTHTEAFF.

By proportion, this clonotype is medium-sized. This rearrangement joins TRBV18 to TRBJ1-6, with a weak D call TRBD1 (6 bases). Germline V CDR1 and CDR2: KGHSH, LQKENI. Trimming shortened V by 4 bases and J by 6 bases, and 19 bases separated the two germline ends. This CDR3 is 17 amino acids long. CDR3 amino acids: CASSQLPRDIGNSPLHF. The CDR3 DNA sequence: TGTGCCAGCTCACAACTACCCCGGGACATCGGTAATTCACCCCTCCACTTT.